The entry that follows covers one TCR beta chain sequence. Some clones are missing from TCRdb's copy, which holds only in-frame ones; the method was immunoSEQ multiplex PCR. Found here are about 300,000 clones, about nine tenths of them singletons; the top ten hold 2% to 3%. The sample is drawn from a study of blood T cell repertoires in COVID-19. Across the study: The United States, Italy and Spain supplied acute and convalescent COVID-19 samples. Nucleic acid was either cDNA or gDNA, and it came from T cells, B-cell-depleted T cells, or PBMCs.

Germline CDR1 MRHNA, CDR2 SNTAGT. The CDR3 has 16 residues. V lost 11 bases, J lost 5 bases, and 14 bases stayed unmatched. The chain recombines TRBV6-4 with TRBJ2-7; 14 bases fit TRBD2. This sequence originates from a young man with active or convalescent COVID-19. The sequencing input was peripheral blood. The DNA for the CDR3 is TGTGCCGGCCCAACAAAGGGACTAGCGGGAGCCCACGAGCAGTACTTC. As protein: CAGPTKGLAGAHEQYF.